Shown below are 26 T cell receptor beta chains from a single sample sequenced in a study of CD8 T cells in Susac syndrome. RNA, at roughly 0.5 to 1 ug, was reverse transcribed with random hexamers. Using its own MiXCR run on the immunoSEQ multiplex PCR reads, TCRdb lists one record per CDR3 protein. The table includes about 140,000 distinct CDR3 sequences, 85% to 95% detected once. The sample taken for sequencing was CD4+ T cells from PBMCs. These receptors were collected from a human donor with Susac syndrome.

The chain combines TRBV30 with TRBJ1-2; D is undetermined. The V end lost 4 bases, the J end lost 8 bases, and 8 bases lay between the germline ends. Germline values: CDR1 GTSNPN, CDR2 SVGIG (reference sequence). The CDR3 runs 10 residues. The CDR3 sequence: CAWKFGGYTF. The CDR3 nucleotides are TGTGCCTGGAAATTCGGGGGCTACACCTTC.

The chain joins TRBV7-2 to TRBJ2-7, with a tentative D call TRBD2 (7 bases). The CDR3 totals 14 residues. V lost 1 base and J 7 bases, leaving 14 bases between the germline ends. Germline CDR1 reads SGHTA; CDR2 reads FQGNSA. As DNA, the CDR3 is TGTGCCAGCAGCTTAGGTCCAGGGGAGGGGGAGCAGTACTTC. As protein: CASSLGPGEGEQYF. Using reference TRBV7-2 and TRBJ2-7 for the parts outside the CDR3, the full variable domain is GAGVSQSPSNKVTEKGKDVELRCDPISGHTALYWYRQSLGQGLEFLIYFQGNSAPDKSGLPSDRFSAERTGGSVSTLTIQRTQQEDSAVYLCASSLGPGEGEQYFGPGTRLTVT.

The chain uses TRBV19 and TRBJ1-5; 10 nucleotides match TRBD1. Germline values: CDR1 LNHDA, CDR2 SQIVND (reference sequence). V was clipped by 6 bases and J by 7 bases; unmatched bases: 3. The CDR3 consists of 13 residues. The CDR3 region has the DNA TGTGCCAGTAGGGACAGGGGGGGACAGCCCCAGCATTTT. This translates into CASRDRGGQPQHF.

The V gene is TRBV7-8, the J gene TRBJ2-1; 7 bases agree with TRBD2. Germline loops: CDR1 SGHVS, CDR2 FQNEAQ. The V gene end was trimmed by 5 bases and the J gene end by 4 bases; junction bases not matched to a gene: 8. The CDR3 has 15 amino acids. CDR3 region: CASSPLSGAYNEQFF. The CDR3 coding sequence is TGTGCCAGCAGCCCCCTCAGCGGGGCATACAATGAGCAGTTCTTC. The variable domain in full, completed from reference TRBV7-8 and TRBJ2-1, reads GAGVSQSPRYKVAKRGQDVALRCDPISGHVSLFWYQQALGQGPEFLTYFQNEAQLDKSGLPSDRFFAERPEGSVSTLKIQRTQQEDSAVYLCASSPLSGAYNEQFFGPGTRLTVL.

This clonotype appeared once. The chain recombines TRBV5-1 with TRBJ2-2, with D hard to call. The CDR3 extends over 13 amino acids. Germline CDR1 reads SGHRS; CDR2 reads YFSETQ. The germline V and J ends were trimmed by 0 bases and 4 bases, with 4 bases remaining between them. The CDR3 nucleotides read TGCGCCAGCAGCTTGGCGGTCACCGGGGAGCTGTTTTTT. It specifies CASSLAVTGELFF.

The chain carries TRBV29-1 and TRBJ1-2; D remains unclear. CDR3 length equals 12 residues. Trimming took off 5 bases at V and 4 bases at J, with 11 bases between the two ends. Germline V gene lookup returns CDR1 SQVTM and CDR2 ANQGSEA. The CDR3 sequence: CSVLRRSYGYTF. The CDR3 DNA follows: TGCAGCGTTCTAAGGAGGAGCTATGGCTACACCTTC.

CDR3 sequence (DNA): TGCAGTGCAAACGGACAAAGTCTCGCCTACGAGCAGTACTTC. Amino acid sequence: CSANGQSLAYEQYF. This chain joins TRBV20-1 and TRBJ2-7; D possibly corresponds to TRBD1 (5 bases). From germline, CDR1 is DFQATT and CDR2 SNEGSKA (reference sequence). V was clipped by 6 bases and J by 2 bases, with 17 bases between them. The CDR3 totals 14 residues.

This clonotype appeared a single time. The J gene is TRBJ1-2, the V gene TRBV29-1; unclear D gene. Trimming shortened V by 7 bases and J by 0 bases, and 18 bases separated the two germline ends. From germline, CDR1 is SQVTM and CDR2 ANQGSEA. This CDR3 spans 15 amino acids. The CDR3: CSADKHPPSNYGYTF. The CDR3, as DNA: TGCAGCGCCGATAAACACCCGCCGTCTAACTATGGCTACACCTTC.

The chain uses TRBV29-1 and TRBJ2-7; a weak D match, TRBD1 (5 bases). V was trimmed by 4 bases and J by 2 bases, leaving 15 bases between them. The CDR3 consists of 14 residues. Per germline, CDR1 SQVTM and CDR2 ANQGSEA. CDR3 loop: CSVVVEGHPYEQYF. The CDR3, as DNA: TGCAGCGTTGTGGTGGAAGGACATCCCTACGAGCAGTACTTC.

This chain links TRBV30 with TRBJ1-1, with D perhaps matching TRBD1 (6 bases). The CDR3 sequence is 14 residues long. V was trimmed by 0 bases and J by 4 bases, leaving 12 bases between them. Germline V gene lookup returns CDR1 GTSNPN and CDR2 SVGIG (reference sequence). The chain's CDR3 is CAWSVSGTTTEAFF. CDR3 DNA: TGTGCCTGGAGTGTCTCCGGGACAACCACTGAAGCTTTCTTT.

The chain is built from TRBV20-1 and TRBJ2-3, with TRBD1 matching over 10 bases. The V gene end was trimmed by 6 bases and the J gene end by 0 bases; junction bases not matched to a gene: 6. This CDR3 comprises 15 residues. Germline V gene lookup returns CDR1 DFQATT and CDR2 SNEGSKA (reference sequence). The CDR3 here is CSATDRGLSTDTQYF. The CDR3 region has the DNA TGCAGTGCAACTGACAGGGGGCTTAGCACAGATACGCAGTATTTT.

CDR3 sequence: CASSAGGRGGQPQHF. CDR3 in DNA: TGTGCCAGCAGCGCAGGGGGCAGGGGCGGTCAGCCCCAGCATTTT. The genes are TRBV9 and TRBJ1-5; 8 bases align to TRBD1. Germline trimming cut 3 bases from V and 6 bases from J; bases unmatched to any gene: 8. The CDR3 sequence is 15 residues long. Germline lookup yields CDR1 SGDLS and CDR2 YYNGEE. Drawing the rest from reference TRBV9 and TRBJ1-5, the complete variable domain is DSGVTQTPKHLITATGQRVTLRCSPRSGDLSVYWYQQSLDQGLQFLIQYYNGEERAKGNILERFSAQQFPDLHSELNLSSLELGDSALYFCASSAGGRGGQPQHFGDGTRLSIL.

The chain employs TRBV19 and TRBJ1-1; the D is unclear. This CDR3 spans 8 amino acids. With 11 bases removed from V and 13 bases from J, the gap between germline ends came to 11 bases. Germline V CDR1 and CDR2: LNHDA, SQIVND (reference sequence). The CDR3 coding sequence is TGTGCCCCCAGCGGATGTTTCTTT. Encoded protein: CAPSGCFF.

In nucleotides, the CDR3 is TGCGCCAGCAGCTTGCCCGGGGCCAACGTCCTGACTTTC. This codes for CASSLPGANVLTF. The rearrangement joins TRBV5-1 to TRBJ2-6; D call uncertain. Germline V gene lookup returns CDR1 SGHRS and CDR2 YFSETQ. This CDR3 comprises 13 residues. Trimming removed 1 base from V and 4 bases from J, with 3 bases in between. Full variable domain (missing parts from reference TRBV5-1 and TRBJ2-6): KAGVTQTPRYLIKTRGQQVTLSCSPISGHRSVSWYQQTPGQGLQFLFEYFSETQRNKGNFPGRFSGRQFSNSRSEMNVSTLELGDSALYLCASSLPGANVLTFGAGSRLTVL.

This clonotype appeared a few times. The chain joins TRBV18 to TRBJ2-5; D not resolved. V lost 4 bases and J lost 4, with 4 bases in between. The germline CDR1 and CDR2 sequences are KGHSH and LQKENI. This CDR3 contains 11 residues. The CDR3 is CASSLLETQYF. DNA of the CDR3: TGTGCCAGCTCACTGCTAGAGACCCAGTACTTC. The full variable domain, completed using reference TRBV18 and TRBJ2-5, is NAGVMQNPRHLVRRRGQEARLRCSPMKGHSHVYWYRQLPEEGLKFMVYLQKENIIDESGMPKERFSAEFPKEGPSILRIQQVVRGDSAAYFCASSLLETQYFGPGTRLLVL.

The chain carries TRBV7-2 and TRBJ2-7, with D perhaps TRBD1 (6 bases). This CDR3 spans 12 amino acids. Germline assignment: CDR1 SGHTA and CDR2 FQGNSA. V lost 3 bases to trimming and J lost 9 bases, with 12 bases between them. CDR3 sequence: CASSFNRVGQYF. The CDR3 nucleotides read TGTGCCAGCAGCTTTAACAGGGTCGGGCAGTACTTC.

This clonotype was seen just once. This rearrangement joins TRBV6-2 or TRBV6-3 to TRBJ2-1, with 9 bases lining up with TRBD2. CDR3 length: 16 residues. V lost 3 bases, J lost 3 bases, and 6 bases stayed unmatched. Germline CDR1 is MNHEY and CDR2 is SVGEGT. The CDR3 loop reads CASSYLSGSVYNEQFF. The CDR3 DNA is TGTGCCAGCAGTTATCTTAGCGGGAGTGTCTACAATGAGCAGTTCTTC.

The CDR3 loop reads CSAHKGDQPQHF. DNA of the CDR3: TGCAGTGCTCACAAGGGCGATCAGCCCCAGCATTTT. The chain uses TRBV20-1 and TRBJ1-5; no reliable D call. This CDR3 comprises 12 residues. Trimming removed 5 bases from V and 5 bases from J, with 10 bases in between. CDR1 and CDR2 (germline): DFQATT, SNEGSKA (reference sequence).

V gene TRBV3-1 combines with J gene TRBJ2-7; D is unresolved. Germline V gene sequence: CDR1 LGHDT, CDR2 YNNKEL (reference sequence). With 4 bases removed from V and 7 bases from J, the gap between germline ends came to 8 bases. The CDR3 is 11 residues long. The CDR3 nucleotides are TGTGCCAGCAGCCCCGGCTGGGAGCAGTACTTC. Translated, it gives CASSPGWEQYF.

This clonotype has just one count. CDR3 DNA: TGCAGCGTTGAGAGGCCGCCAGACGAGCAGTACTTC. The encoded protein is CSVERPPDEQYF. The rearrangement uses TRBV29-1 and TRBJ2-7; D is unresolved. From germline, CDR1 is SQVTM and CDR2 ANQGSEA. The length of the CDR3 is 12 residues. V was cut by 3 bases and J by 5 bases, with 11 bases left in between.

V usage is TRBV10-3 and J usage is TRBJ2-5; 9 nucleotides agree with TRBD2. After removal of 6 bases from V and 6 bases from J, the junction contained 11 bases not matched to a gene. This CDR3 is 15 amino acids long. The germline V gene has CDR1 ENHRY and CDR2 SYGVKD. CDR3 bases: TGTGCCATCAGGGCTAGCGGGACCGGGGTGAAGACCCAGTACTTC. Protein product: CAIRASGTGVKTQYF.

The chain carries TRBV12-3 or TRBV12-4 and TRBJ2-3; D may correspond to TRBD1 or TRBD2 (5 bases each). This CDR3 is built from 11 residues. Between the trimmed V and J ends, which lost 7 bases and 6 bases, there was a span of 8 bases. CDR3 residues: CASTWGDTQYF. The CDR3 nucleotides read TGTGCCAGCACCTGGGGGGATACGCAGTATTTT.

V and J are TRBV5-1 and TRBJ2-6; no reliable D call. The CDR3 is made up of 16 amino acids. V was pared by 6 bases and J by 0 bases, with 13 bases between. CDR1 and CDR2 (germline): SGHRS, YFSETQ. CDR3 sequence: CASKPPGNSGANVLTF. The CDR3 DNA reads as TGCGCCAGCAAGCCCCCAGGTAACTCTGGGGCCAACGTCCTGACTTTC.

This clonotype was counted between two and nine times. The DNA for the CDR3 is TGTGCCAGCAGTTCCCAGACAGGCTTCCAAACTGAAGCTTTCTTT. Its protein is CASSSQTGFQTEAFF. The V and J genes are TRBV27 and TRBJ1-1, with D maybe TRBD1 (6 bases). There are 15 residues in the CDR3. V was trimmed by 4 bases and J by 5 bases, leaving 17 bases between them. Germline V gene lookup returns CDR1 MNHEY and CDR2 SMNVEV (reference sequence).

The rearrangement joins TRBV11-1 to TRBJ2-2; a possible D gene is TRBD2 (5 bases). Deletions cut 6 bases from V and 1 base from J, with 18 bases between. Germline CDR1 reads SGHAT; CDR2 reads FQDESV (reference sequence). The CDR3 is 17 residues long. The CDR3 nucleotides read TGTGCCAGCAGTCGAGAGGACGGGATTAAGAACACCGGGGAGCTGTTTTTT. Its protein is CASSREDGIKNTGELFF.

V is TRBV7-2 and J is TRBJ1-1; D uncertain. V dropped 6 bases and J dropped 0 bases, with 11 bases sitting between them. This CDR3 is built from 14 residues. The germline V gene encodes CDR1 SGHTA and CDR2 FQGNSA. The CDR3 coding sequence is TGTGCCAGCAGACCAATCGTCCTGAACACTGAAGCTTTCTTT. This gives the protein CASRPIVLNTEAFF.